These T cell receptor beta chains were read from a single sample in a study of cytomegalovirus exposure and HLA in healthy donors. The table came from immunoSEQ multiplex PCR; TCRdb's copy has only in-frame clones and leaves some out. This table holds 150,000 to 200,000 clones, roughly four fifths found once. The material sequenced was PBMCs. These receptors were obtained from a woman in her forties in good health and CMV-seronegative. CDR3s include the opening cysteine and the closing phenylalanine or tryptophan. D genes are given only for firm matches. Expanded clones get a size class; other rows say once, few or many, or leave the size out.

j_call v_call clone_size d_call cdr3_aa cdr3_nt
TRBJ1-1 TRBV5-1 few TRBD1 CASSGTPDRTVDTEAFF TGCGCCAGCAGCGGGACCCCGGACAGGACCGTTGACACTGAAGCTTTCTTT
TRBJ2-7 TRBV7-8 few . CASSLSSGEQYF TGTGCCAGCAGCTTATCGTCAGGCGAGCAGTACTTC
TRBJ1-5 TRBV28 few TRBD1 CATMGQGRGQPQHF TGTGCCACAATGGGACAGGGGCGTGGGCAGCCCCAGCATTTT
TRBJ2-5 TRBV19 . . CASSITSVGRLGEETQYF TGTGCCAGTAGTATAACGTCGGTGGGGCGGTTAGGAGAAGAGACCCAGTACTTC
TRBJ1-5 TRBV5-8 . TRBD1 CASTRGGPNQPQHF TGTGCCAGCACACGAGGGGGCCCTAATCAGCCCCAGCATTTT
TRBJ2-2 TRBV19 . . CASSFIREFVGELFF TGTGCCAGTAGTTTTATCCGGGAGTTCGTTGGGGAGCTGTTTTTT
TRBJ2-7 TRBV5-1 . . CASSLLHGYEQYF TGCGCCAGCAGCTTACTACATGGTTACGAGCAGTACTTC
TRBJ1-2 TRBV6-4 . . CASSAVVGYGYTF TGTGCCAGCAGTGCTGTCGTCGGCTATGGCTACACCTTC
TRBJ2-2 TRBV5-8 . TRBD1 CASSPGTGNTGELFF TGTGCCAGCAGCCCCGGGACAGGGAACACCGGGGAGCTGTTTTTT
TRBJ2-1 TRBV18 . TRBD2 CASSHGLAGGPGDEQFF TGTGCCAGCTCCCACGGTCTAGCGGGAGGGCCTGGGGATGAGCAGTTCTTC
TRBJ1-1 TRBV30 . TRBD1 CAWRGGQGANTEAFF TGTGCCTGGAGGGGGGGACAGGGGGCTAACACTGAAGCTTTCTTT
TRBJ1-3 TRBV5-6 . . CASHRGGVSGNTIYF TGTGCCTCTCACCGGGGGGGCGTCTCTGGAAACACCATATATTTT
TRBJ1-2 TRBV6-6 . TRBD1 CASSPDRESYGYTF TGTGCCAGCAGTCCTGACAGGGAGAGCTATGGCTACACCTTC
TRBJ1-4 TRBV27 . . CASSLAGAITNEKLFF TGTGCCAGCAGTTTAGCAGGGGCCATAACTAATGAAAAACTGTTTTTT
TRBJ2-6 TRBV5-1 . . CASSPLGDFTGSGANVLTF TGCGCCAGCAGCCCCCTGGGGGACTTTACCGGCTCTGGGGCCAACGTCCTGACTTTC
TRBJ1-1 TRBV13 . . CTSSYGHQNTEAFF TGTACCAGCAGCTATGGACATCAGAACACTGAAGCTTTCTTT
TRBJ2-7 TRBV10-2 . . CASSPGESGEQYF TGCGCCAGCAGCCCTGGCGAATCGGGTGAGCAGTACTTC
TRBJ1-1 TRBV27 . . CASSAPTGNTEAFF TGTGCCAGCAGTGCACCGACAGGGAACACTGAAGCTTTCTTT
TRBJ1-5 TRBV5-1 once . CASSSDSPNQPQHF TGCGCCAGCAGCTCGGACAGCCCCAATCAGCCCCAGCATTTT
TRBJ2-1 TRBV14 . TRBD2 CASSHGLADYNEQFF TGTGCCAGCAGCCACGGACTAGCGGACTACAATGAGCAGTTCTTC
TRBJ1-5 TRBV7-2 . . CASSLEYRDNQPQHF TGTGCCAGCAGCTTAGAGTACAGGGACAATCAGCCCCAGCATTTT
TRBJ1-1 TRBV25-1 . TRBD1 CASGQGDFEAFF TGTGCCAGCGGACAGGGGGACTTTGAAGCTTTCTTT
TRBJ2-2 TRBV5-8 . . CASSFPSTGELFF TGTGCCAGCAGCTTCCCCTCCACCGGGGAGCTGTTTTTT
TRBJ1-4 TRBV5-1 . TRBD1 CASSPLVQGGGEKLFF TGCGCCAGCAGCCCCCTCGTTCAGGGGGGAGGTGAAAAACTGTTTTTT
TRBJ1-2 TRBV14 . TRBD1 CASSQAGTGAYGYTF TGTGCCAGCAGCCAGGCTGGGACAGGGGCCTATGGCTACACCTTC
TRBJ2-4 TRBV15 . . CATSRGLEAGNIQYF TGTGCCACCAGCAGAGGGTTGGAGGCGGGAAACATTCAGTACTTC
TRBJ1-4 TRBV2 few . CASQSTAGLTNEKLFF TGTGCCAGCCAATCCACAGCAGGGTTAACTAATGAAAAACTGTTTTTT